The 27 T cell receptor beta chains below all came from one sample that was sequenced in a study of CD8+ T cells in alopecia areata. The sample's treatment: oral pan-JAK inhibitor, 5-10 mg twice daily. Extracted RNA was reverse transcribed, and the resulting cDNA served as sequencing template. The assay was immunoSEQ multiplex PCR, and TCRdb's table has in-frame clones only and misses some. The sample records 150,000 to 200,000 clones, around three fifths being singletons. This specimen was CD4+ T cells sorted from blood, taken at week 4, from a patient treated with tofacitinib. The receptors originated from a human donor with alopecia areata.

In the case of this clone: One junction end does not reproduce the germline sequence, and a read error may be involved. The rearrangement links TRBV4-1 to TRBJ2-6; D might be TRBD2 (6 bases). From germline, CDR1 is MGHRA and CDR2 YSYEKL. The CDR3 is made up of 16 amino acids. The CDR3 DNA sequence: TGTGCCAGCAGCCGCAGGCGGGGATCTGGGGCCAACGTCCTGACTTTC. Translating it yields CASSRRRGSGANVLTF.

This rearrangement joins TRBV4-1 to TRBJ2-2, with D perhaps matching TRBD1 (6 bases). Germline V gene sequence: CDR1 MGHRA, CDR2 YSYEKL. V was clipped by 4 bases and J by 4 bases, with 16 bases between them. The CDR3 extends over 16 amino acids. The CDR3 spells CASSPEQGSVTGELFF. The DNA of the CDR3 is TGCGCCAGCAGCCCAGAACAGGGTTCCGTCACCGGGGAGCTGTTTTTT.

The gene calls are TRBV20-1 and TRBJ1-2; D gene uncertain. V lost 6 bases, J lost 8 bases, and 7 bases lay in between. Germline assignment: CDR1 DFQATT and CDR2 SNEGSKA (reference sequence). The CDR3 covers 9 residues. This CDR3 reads CSALDGYTF. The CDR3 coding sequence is TGCAGTGCATTGGACGGCTACACCTTC.

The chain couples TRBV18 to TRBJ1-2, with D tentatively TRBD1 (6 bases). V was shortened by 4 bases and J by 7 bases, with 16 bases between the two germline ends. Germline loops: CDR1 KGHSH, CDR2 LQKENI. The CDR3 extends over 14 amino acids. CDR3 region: CASSRDPTGFGYTF. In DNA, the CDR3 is TGTGCCAGCTCACGGGACCCTACAGGGTTTGGCTACACCTTC.

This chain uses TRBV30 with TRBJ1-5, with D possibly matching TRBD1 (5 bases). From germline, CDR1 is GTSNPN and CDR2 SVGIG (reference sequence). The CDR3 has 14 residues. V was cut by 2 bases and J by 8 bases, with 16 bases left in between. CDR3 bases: TGTGCCTGGAGTCGAGACAGTACCTATGAGCCCCAGCATTTT. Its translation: CAWSRDSTYEPQHF.

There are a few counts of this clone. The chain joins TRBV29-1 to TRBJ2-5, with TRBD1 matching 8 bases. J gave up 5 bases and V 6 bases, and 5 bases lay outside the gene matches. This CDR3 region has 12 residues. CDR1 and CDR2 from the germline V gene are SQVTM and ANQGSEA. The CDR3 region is CSVVTGDETQYF. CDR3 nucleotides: TGCAGCGTAGTGACAGGGGACGAGACCCAGTACTTC.

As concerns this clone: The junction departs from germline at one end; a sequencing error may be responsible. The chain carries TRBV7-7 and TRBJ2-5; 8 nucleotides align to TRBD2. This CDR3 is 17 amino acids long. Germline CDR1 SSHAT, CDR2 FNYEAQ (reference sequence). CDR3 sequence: CASSPLMTSAYQETQYF. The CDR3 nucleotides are TGTGCTAGCAGCCCCCTCATGACTAGCGCGTACCAAGAGACCCAGTACTTC.

CDR3 DNA: TGCAGCGCTACAGGGGTTAGGAACACTGAAGCTTTCTTT. Encoded protein: CSATGVRNTEAFF. The V call is TRBV29-1, the J call TRBJ1-1; 7 bases match TRBD1. Losses at the gene ends were 7 bases for V and 1 base for J; bases not matched to a gene: 6. Germline CDR1 SQVTM, CDR2 ANQGSEA. This CDR3 comprises 13 residues.

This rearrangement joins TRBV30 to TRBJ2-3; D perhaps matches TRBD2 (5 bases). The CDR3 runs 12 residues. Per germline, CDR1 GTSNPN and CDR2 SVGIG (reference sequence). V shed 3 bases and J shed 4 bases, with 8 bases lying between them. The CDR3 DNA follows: TGTGCCTGGAGCCCGGAGGCAGATACGCAGTATTTT. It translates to CAWSPEADTQYF.

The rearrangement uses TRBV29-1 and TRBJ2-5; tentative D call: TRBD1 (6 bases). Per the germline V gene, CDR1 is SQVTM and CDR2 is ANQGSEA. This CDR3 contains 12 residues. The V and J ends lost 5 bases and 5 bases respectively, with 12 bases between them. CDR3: CSVTTGLETQYF. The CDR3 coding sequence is TGCAGCGTTACAACAGGGCTCGAGACCCAGTACTTC. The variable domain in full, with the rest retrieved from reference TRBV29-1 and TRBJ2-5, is SAVISQKPSRDICQRGTSLTIQCQVDSQVTMMFWYRQQPGQSLTLIATANQGSEATYESGFVIDKFPISRPNLTFSTLTVSNMSPEDSSIYLCSVTTGLETQYFGPGTRLLVL.

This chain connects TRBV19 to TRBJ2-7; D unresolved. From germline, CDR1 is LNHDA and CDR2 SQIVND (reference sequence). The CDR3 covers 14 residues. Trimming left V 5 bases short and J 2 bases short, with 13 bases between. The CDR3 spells CASSPLVGTYEQYF. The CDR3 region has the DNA TGTGCCAGTAGTCCACTGGTTGGTACCTACGAGCAGTACTTC. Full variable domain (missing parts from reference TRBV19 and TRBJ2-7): DGGITQSPKYLFRKEGQNVTLSCEQNLNHDAMYWYRQDPGQGLRLIYYSQIVNDFQKGDIAEGYSVSREKKESFPLTVTSAQKNPTAFYLCASSPLVGTYEQYFGPGTRLTVT.

The CDR3: CATRALRVNTEAFF. CDR3 DNA sequence: TGTGCCACCAGGGCCCTTCGAGTGAACACTGAAGCTTTCTTT. V gene TRBV15 combines with J gene TRBJ1-1; D is undetermined. CDR1 is LNHNV and CDR2 is YYDKDF in the germline V gene (reference sequence). V was pared by 6 bases and J by 0 bases, with 11 bases between. The CDR3 spans 14 residues.

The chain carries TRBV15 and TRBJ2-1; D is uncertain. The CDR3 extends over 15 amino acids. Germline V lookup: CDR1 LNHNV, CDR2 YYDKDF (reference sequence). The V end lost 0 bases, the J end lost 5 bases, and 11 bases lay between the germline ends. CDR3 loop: CATSRDVGFDNEQFF. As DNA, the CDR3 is TGTGCCACCAGCAGAGATGTGGGATTCGACAATGAGCAGTTCTTC.

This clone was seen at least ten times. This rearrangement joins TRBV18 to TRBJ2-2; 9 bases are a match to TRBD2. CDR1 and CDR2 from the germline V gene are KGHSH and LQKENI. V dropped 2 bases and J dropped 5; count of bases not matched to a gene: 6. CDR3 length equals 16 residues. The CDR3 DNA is TGTGCCAGCTCACCATTGGTAGCGGGGGAGACCGGGGAGCTGTTTTTT. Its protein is CASSPLVAGETGELFF.

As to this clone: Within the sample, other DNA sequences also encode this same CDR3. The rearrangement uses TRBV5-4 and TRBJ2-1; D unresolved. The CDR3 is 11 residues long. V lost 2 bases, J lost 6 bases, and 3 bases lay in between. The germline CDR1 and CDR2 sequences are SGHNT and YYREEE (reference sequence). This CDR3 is CASSFRNEQFF. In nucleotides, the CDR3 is TGTGCCAGCAGCTTTCGCAATGAGCAGTTCTTC.

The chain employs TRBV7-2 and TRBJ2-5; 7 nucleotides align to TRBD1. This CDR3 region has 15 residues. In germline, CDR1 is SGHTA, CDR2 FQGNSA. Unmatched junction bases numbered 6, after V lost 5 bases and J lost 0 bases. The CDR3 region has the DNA TGTGCCAGCAGCGACACAGGGGCGGACCAAGAGACCCAGTACTTC. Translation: CASSDTGADQETQYF.

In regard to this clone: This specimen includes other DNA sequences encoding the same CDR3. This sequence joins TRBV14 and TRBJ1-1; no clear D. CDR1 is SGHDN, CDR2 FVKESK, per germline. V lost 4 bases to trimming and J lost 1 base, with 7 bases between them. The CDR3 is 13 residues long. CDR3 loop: CASSRSGNTEAFF. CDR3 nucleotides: TGTGCCAGCAGCCGTAGCGGGAACACTGAAGCTTTCTTT.

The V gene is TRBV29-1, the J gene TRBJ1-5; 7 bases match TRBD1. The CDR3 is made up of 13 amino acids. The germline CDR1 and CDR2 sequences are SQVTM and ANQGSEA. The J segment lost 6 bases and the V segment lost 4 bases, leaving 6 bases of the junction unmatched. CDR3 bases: TGCAGCGTTGGATCGACAGGGCGTCAGCCCCAGCATTTT. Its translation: CSVGSTGRQPQHF.

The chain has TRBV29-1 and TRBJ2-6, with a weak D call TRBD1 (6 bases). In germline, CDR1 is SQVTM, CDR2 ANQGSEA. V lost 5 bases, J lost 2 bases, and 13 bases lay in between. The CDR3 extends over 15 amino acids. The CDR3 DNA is TGCAGCGTTCCCGTTTGGGGGCCTGGGGCCAACGTCCTGACTTTC. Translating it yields CSVPVWGPGANVLTF.

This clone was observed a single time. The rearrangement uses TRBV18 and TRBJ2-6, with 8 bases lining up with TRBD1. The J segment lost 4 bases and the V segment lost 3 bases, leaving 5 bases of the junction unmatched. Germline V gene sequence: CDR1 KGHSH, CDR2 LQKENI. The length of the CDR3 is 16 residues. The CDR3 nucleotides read TGTGCCAGCTCACCGAAGACAGGGGTCGGGGCCAACGTCCTGACTTTC. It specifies CASSPKTGVGANVLTF.

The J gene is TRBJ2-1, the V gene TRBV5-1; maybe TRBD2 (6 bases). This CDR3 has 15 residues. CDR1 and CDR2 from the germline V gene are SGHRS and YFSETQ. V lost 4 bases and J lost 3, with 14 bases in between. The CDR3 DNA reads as TGCGCCAGCAGCCTCGGGACTTACCGCTACAATGAGCAGTTCTTC. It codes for CASSLGTYRYNEQFF.

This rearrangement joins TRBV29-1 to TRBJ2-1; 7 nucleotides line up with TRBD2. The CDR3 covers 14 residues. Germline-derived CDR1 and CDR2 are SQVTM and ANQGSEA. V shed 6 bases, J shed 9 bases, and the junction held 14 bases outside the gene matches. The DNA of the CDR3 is TGCAGCGTGCTTGGCGGGGGAAGGATCAGTGAGCAGTTCTTC. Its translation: CSVLGGGRISEQFF.

CDR3 region: CAWMTGTDTQYF. The CDR3 nucleotides read TGTGCCTGGATGACAGGCACAGATACGCAGTATTTT. The chain recombines TRBV30 with TRBJ2-3; TRBD1 is a possible D gene (5 bases). Germline loops: CDR1 GTSNPN, CDR2 SVGIG (reference sequence). The CDR3 spans 12 residues. V lost 4 bases to trimming and J lost 1 base, with 6 bases between them.

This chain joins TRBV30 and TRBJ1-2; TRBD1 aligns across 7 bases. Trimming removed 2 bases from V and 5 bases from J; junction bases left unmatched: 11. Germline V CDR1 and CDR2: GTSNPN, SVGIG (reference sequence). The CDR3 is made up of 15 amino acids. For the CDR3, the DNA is TGTGCCTGGAGTATCTTACCGACAGGGAAATATGGCTACACCTTC. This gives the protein CAWSILPTGKYGYTF.

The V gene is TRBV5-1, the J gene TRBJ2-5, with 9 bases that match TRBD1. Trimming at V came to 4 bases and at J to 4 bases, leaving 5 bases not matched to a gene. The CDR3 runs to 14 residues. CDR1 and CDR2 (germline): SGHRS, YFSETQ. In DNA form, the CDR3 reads TGCGCCAGCAGCAAGACAGGGGGTGTAGAGACCCAGTACTTC. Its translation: CASSKTGGVETQYF.

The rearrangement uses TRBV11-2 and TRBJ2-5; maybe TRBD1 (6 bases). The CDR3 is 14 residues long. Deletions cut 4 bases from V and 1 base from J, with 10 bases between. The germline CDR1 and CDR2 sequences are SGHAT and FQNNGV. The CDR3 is CASSSLQGQETQYF. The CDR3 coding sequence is TGTGCCAGCAGCTCCTTACAGGGCCAAGAGACCCAGTACTTC.

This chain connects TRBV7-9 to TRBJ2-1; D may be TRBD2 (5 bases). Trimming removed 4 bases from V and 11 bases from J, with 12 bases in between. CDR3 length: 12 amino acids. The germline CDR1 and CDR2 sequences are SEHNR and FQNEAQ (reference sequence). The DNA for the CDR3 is TGTGCCAGCAGCTATGAGCGGCAAAAGCAGTTCTTC. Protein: CASSYERQKQFF.